The sequence of this TCR beta chain was determined in a study of shared T cell receptors in the human thymus. The data were produced by immunoSEQ multiplex PCR, yet TCRdb's version contains in-frame clones alone and is incomplete. Of 640,000 or so clones detected, about 89% appear once; the ten largest clones hold 0.0094%. This CDR3 is 15 amino acids long. Germline V gene data show CDR1 as MGHRA and CDR2 as YSYEKL. With 4 bases clipped from V and 6 bases from J, the junction kept 10 bases outside the gene matches. Separately, the same data were catalogued under a study of human thymus T cells. From that study: Having corrective surgery for congenital heart defects, healthy Finnish infants were the ones who donated. Thymus tissue for the work was resected from patients undergoing corrective heart surgery. An apparent bias in V and J gene usage was seen in thymic and blood repertoires. Thymic repertoires from unrelated individuals overlapped highly, related research reported.

The sample consisted of thymocytes. The chain combines TRBV4-1 with TRBJ2-5; 8 positions match TRBD2. This TCR was recovered from a boy in the first two years of life with a congenital heart defect. The CDR3 DNA follows: TGCGCCAGCAGCCTTATCGGGGGGGCCCTTAAGACCCAGTACTTC. Translation gives CASSLIGGALKTQYF.